This T cell receptor (beta chain) was identified in a study of blood T cell repertoires in COVID-19. In this sample, this clone turned up a few times. Original processing methods: Estimation of nucleated cell counts was performed using reference gene primer amplification. TCRdb keeps only in-frame clones here, not all; method: immunoSEQ multiplex PCR. V and J calls and clone size are given by that table; D and trimming were obtained from the DNA. In the table there are some 200,000 clones, around 90% of which are singletons. The TCR originated in a woman under 30 who had recovered from COVID-19. Sequencing input: peripheral blood.

The CDR3 loop is CAWSVSRFFEQYF. The CDR3 DNA reads as TGTGCCTGGAGTGTTTCTAGGTTCTTTGAGCAGTACTTC. The J gene is TRBJ2-7, the V gene TRBV30; unclear D gene. Germline lookup yields CDR1 GTSNPN and CDR2 SVGIG (reference sequence). V dropped 0 bases and J dropped 7 bases, with 13 bases sitting between them. This CDR3 comprises 13 residues.